Following are 14 T cell receptor beta chains from one sample sequenced in a study of blood T cell repertoires in COVID-19. Libraries were prepared by immunoSEQ multiplex PCR; TCRdb keeps only in-frame clonotypes and omits some of them. Here the sample spans 270,000 or so clones, approximately 86% being singletons. What was sequenced was peripheral blood. The receptors shown here come from a middle-aged man with active or convalescent COVID-19.

V gene TRBV2 combines with J gene TRBJ2-7; the match to TRBD2 covers 7 bases. Trimming removed 4 bases from V and 4 bases from J; junction bases left unmatched: 10. Germline V gene lookup returns CDR1 SNHLY and CDR2 FYNNEI. The CDR3 consists of 15 residues. The CDR3 region has the DNA TGTGCCAGCAGTGTCGTGGGCGGGAGTAGATACGAGCAGTACTTC. It is translated as CASSVVGGSRYEQYF.

This chain uses TRBV3-1 (or the pseudogene TRBV3-2) with TRBJ1-6, with 9 bases aligning to TRBD1. The germline V gene has CDR1 LGHDT and CDR2 YNNKEL (reference sequence). The CDR3 is made up of 14 amino acids. V dropped 4 bases and J dropped 9; count of bases not matched to a gene: 4. DNA for the CDR3: TGTGCCAGCAGCCTCGGGACAGGGACTTCACCCCTCCACTTT. As protein: CASSLGTGTSPLHF.

This rearrangement joins TRBV6-1 to TRBJ2-7, with D unclear. The germline V and J ends were trimmed by 0 bases and 0 bases, with 12 bases remaining between them. Germline V gives CDR1 MNHNS, CDR2 SASEGT. CDR3 length equals 16 residues. The CDR3 is CASSEALNPSSYEQYF. CDR3 nucleotide sequence: TGTGCCAGCAGTGAAGCGCTTAACCCGAGCTCCTACGAGCAGTACTTC.

This rearrangement joins TRBV6-6 to TRBJ1-1, with D uncertain. CDR3 size: 13 residues. V lost 2 bases and J 11 bases, leaving 15 bases between the germline ends. The germline CDR1 and CDR2 sequences are MNHNY and SVGAGI (reference sequence). The CDR3 sequence is CASSYNSEREAFF. The CDR3 DNA reads as TGTGCCAGCAGTTACAATTCGGAAAGGGAGGCTTTCTTT.

This clone was observed once. The chain is built from TRBV5-1 and TRBJ1-1, with 11 bases aligning to TRBD1. V dropped 4 bases and J dropped 1; count of bases not matched to a gene: 12. This CDR3 has 18 amino acids. The germline gives CDR1 SGHRS, CDR2 YFSETQ. CDR3 coding DNA: TGCGCCAGCAGCCTGGGACAGGGGGGCGCTGGGGGGAACACTGAAGCTTTCTTT. It is translated as CASSLGQGGAGGNTEAFF. The variable domain in full, completed from reference TRBV5-1 and TRBJ1-1, reads KAGVTQTPRYLIKTRGQQVTLSCSPISGHRSVSWYQQTPGQGLQFLFEYFSETQRNKGNFPGRFSGRQFSNSRSEMNVSTLELGDSALYLCASSLGQGGAGGNTEAFFGQGTRLTVV.

The chain combines TRBV24-1 with TRBJ2-1; 12 bases align to TRBD2. This CDR3 region has 21 residues. Unmatched junction bases numbered 15, after V lost 3 bases and J lost 1 base. Germline V gene data show CDR1 as KGHDR and CDR2 as SFDVKD. This CDR3 is CATSDPARASGRAQSYNEQFF. CDR3 in DNA: TGTGCCACCAGTGATCCCGCCCGGGCTAGCGGGAGGGCCCAATCCTACAATGAGCAGTTCTTC.

V and J are TRBV5-1 and TRBJ1-2; D is possibly TRBD1 (5 bases). This CDR3 is built from 13 residues. Germline-derived CDR1 and CDR2 are SGHRS and YFSETQ. Trimming pared 6 bases from V and 5 bases from J, leaving 14 bases between. The CDR3 DNA sequence: TGCGCCAGCATGGGGGACGGACTATATGGCTACACCTTC. Translating it yields CASMGDGLYGYTF.

V and J are TRBV9 and TRBJ2-1, with D unresolved. This CDR3 spans 16 amino acids. The ends were cut back, 2 bases at V and 0 bases at J, with 12 bases in the middle. Germline CDR1 and CDR2: SGDLS and YYNGEE. In DNA form, the CDR3 reads TGTGCCAGCAGCGTCGGCTGGGCGAGCTCCTACAATGAGCAGTTCTTC. It specifies CASSVGWASSYNEQFF.

V gene TRBV7-6 combines with J gene TRBJ2-1, with D possibly being TRBD1 (6 bases). CDR3 length: 16 amino acids. Germline assignment: CDR1 SGHVS and CDR2 FNYEAQ. With 2 bases removed from V and 10 bases from J, the gap between germline ends came to 21 bases. CDR3 loop: CASSLFADLGAREQFF. CDR3 bases: TGTGCCAGCAGCTTATTCGCTGACTTGGGGGCGCGGGAGCAGTTCTTC.

This sequence joins TRBV3-1 (or the pseudogene TRBV3-2) and TRBJ1-2, with TRBD1 as a possible D gene (6 bases). V lost 1 base and J 3 bases, leaving 12 bases between the germline ends. The CDR3 loop spans 15 amino acids. Germline-derived CDR1 and CDR2 are LGHDT and YNNKEL (reference sequence). The DNA for the CDR3 is TGTGCCAGCAGCCAAGGCAGGGGATCGTACTATGGCTACACCTTC. Its protein is CASSQGRGSYYGYTF.

On this clone: The same CDR3 can be traced to other DNA sequences in this sample. The CDR3 loop is CASSISGTGELFF. The CDR3, as DNA: TGTGCCAGTAGTATTTCCGGGACCGGGGAGCTGTTTTTT. The chain links TRBV19 to TRBJ2-2; D is ambiguous. The V and J ends lost 3 bases and 5 bases respectively, with 7 bases between them. Germline V gene data show CDR1 as LNHDA and CDR2 as SQIVND (reference sequence). The CDR3 is 13 residues long.

This sequence joins TRBV10-2 and TRBJ2-7; possible D gene TRBD1, 5 bases. This CDR3 contains 12 residues. Germline lookup yields CDR1 WSHSY and CDR2 SAAADI. Trimming took 3 bases from V and 3 from J, leaving 6 bases between them. The CDR3 protein is CASSDQGYEQYF. In DNA, the CDR3 is TGCGCCAGCAGTGATCAGGGCTACGAGCAGTACTTC.

This clone was detected only a few times. V gene TRBV29-1 combines with J gene TRBJ2-1; 8 bases are shared with TRBD1. The germline CDR1 and CDR2 sequences are SQVTM and ANQGSEA. V lost 7 bases, J lost 3 bases, and 5 bases stayed unmatched. There are 13 residues in the CDR3. The CDR3 spells CSARTGGYNEQFF. The CDR3 DNA follows: TGCAGCGCGAGAACAGGGGGCTACAATGAGCAGTTCTTC.

This clone occurred once. The CDR3 region is CASSPRAGSYNEQFF. CDR3 DNA sequence: TGTGCCAGCAGCCCTAGGGCGGGCTCCTACAATGAGCAGTTCTTC. The J gene is TRBJ2-1, the V gene TRBV7-6; D is possibly TRBD2 (5 bases). The CDR3 is made up of 15 amino acids. V was pared by 5 bases and J by 0 bases, with 11 bases between. Germline lookup yields CDR1 SGHVS and CDR2 FNYEAQ.